These T cell receptor beta chains were read from a single sample in a study of blood T cell repertoires in COVID-19. The repertoire was sequenced with immunoSEQ multiplex PCR; TCRdb's copy has only in-frame clones and lacks some. The repertoire consists of over 200,000 clones, with approximately 90% occurring once and the leading ten covering 0.99%. The sequencing sample was made of peripheral blood. These receptors were obtained from a woman in her 40s who had recovered from COVID-19. CDR3s include the opening cysteine and the closing phenylalanine or tryptophan. A D gene is named only where the DNA matches it firmly.

D: .
J: TRBJ1-4
V: TRBV7-9
CDR3: CASGVRAGDEKLFF

D: .
J: TRBJ1-5
V: TRBV10-1
CDR3: CASGLGKRPPAGSQHF

D: TRBD2
J: TRBJ2-7
V: TRBV6-6
CDR3: CASRAGGGAYEQYF

D: .
J: TRBJ1-3
V: TRBV11-2
CDR3: CASSLSTATGNTIYF

D: TRBD2
J: TRBJ2-2
V: TRBV7-9
CDR3: CASSLWPRREGPSTGELFF

D: TRBD2
J: TRBJ2-3
V: TRBV29-1
CDR3: CSGGGDRSTDTQYF

D: .
J: TRBJ1-1
V: TRBV7-9
CDR3: CASSLPGRGASMNTEAFF

D: TRBD2
J: TRBJ2-2
V: TRBV6-2/TRBV6-3
CDR3: CASSYPHGSGSNTGELFF

D: .
J: TRBJ1-1
V: TRBV5-1
CDR3: CASSPFGGIGTEAFF

D: TRBD2
J: TRBJ2-3
V: TRBV25-1
CDR3: CASSVGGGQADTQYF

D: TRBD1
J: TRBJ1-3
V: TRBV19
CDR3: CASRPDRVAGNTIYF

D: TRBD2
J: TRBJ2-1
V: TRBV5-1
CDR3: CASSLGVAGGYNEQFF

D: .
J: TRBJ1-2
V: TRBV7-2
CDR3: CASSAPANYGYTF

D: TRBD1
J: TRBJ1-1
V: TRBV5-1
CDR3: CASSSQGQGGTEAFF

D: .
J: TRBJ1-5
V: TRBV7-9
CDR3: CASSLSGLNQPQHF

D: TRBD1
J: TRBJ2-1
V: TRBV5-6
CDR3: CASSTSGTGFRGEQFF

D: .
J: TRBJ1-2
V: TRBV12-3/TRBV12-4
CDR3: CASTPGRGSYTF

D: .
J: TRBJ2-5
V: TRBV20-1
CDR3: CSASIPGAETQYF

D: TRBD2
J: TRBJ2-1
V: TRBV7-9
CDR3: CASSRSAGGGYNEQFF

D: .
J: TRBJ2-4
V: TRBV20-1
CDR3: CSASGSAKNIQYF

D: .
J: TRBJ2-3
V: TRBV4-3
CDR3: CASSQEVATDTQYF

D: .
J: TRBJ2-1
V: TRBV7-6
CDR3: CASSLRGSYNEQFF

D: .
J: TRBJ1-6
V: TRBV6-4
CDR3: CASSDAVSDSPLHF

D: TRBD1
J: TRBJ2-1
V: TRBV6-2/TRBV6-3
CDR3: CASSHRQGNYNEQFF

D: .
J: TRBJ1-2
V: TRBV24-1
CDR3: CATSAPGGSGYGYTF

D: .
J: TRBJ1-1
V: TRBV6-5
CDR3: CASSRGGGGTEAFF

D: TRBD2
J: TRBJ2-3
V: TRBV4-2
CDR3: CASSQDGTSGGSTDTQYF

D: .
J: TRBJ1-4
V: TRBV7-9
CDR3: CASSPGGGWEKLFF

D: TRBD1
J: TRBJ1-5
V: TRBV25-1
CDR3: CASQGQGAGQPQHF